The rows below give T cell receptor beta chains drawn from one sample of a study of glioma-infiltrating T cells after dendritic cell vaccination. Libraries were prepared by immunoSEQ multiplex PCR; TCRdb keeps only in-frame clonotypes and omits some of them. The data contain tens of thousands of clones, around nine tenths of them seen just once; the ten biggest clones take up roughly 11%. The sequencing here drew on blood, taken after dendritic cell vaccination. The receptors come from a human donor with glioblastoma. The CDR3 runs from the conserved cysteine through the conserved F or W. The D gene is left open where the match is weak. For some rows the clone size is stated as once, few or many, or as a class when expanded; others skip it.

clone size: .; D gene: .; CDR3 length: 14; J gene: TRBJ1-6; V gene: TRBV27; CDR3 protein: CASSTPRGNSPLHF; CDR3 DNA: TGTGCCAGCAGTACGCCCAGGGGAAATTCACCCCTCCACTTT
clone size: few; D gene: TRBD1; CDR3 length: 16; J gene: TRBJ1-2; V gene: TRBV5-1; CDR3 protein: CASSSIAPGQGDGYTF; CDR3 DNA: TGCGCCAGCAGCTCAATTGCCCCGGGACAGGGTGATGGCTACACCTTC
clone size: .; D gene: TRBD2; CDR3 length: 17; J gene: TRBJ2-3; V gene: TRBV9; CDR3 protein: CASSVDRAGGLSDTQYF; CDR3 DNA: TGTGCCAGCAGCGTAGACAGGGCGGGAGGGCTTTCAGATACGCAGTATTTT
clone size: .; D gene: .; CDR3 length: 15; J gene: TRBJ2-5; V gene: TRBV6-1; CDR3 protein: CASSPIRSYQETQYF; CDR3 DNA: TGTGCCAGCAGTCCGATACGGAGTTACCAAGAGACCCAGTACTTC
clone size: .; D gene: TRBD1; CDR3 length: 16; J gene: TRBJ1-3; V gene: TRBV5-6; CDR3 protein: CASSLVPGGPGNTIYF; CDR3 DNA: TGTGCCAGCAGCTTGGTCCCAGGGGGCCCTGGAAACACCATATATTTT
clone size: .; D gene: TRBD1; CDR3 length: 13; J gene: TRBJ2-5; V gene: TRBV10-3; CDR3 protein: CAIRDRGPETQYF; CDR3 DNA: TGTGCCATCAGGGACAGGGGGCCAGAGACCCAGTACTTC
clone size: .; D gene: .; CDR3 length: 15; J gene: TRBJ2-3; V gene: TRBV2; CDR3 protein: CASSDLQASTDTQYF; CDR3 DNA: TGTGCCAGCAGTGACCTACAGGCTAGCACAGATACGCAGTATTTT
clone size: .; D gene: .; CDR3 length: 15; J gene: TRBJ1-4; V gene: TRBV4-2; CDR3 protein: CASSPQVATNEKLFF; CDR3 DNA: TGTGCCAGCAGCCCACAGGTTGCAACTAATGAAAAACTGTTTTTT
clone size: .; D gene: .; CDR3 length: 14; J gene: TRBJ1-5; V gene: TRBV5-5; CDR3 protein: CASSYRDSNQPQHF; CDR3 DNA: TGTGCCAGCAGCTACAGGGATAGCAATCAGCCCCAGCATTTT
clone size: .; D gene: .; CDR3 length: 16; J gene: TRBJ2-1; V gene: TRBV5-6; CDR3 protein: CASSLVAGLSYNEQFF; CDR3 DNA: TGTGCCAGCAGCTTGGTGGCGGGCCTCTCCTACAATGAGCAGTTCTTC
clone size: .; D gene: .; CDR3 length: 16; J gene: TRBJ1-1; V gene: TRBV6-1; CDR3 protein: CASSEGSAGVNTEAFF; CDR3 DNA: TGTGCCAGCAGTGAAGGTTCGGCAGGGGTGAACACTGAAGCTTTCTTT
clone size: .; D gene: TRBD1; CDR3 length: 18; J gene: TRBJ1-2; V gene: TRBV5-1; CDR3 protein: CASSLARDRGRGYYGYTF; CDR3 DNA: TGCGCCAGCAGCTTGGCCAGGGACAGGGGGCGCGGGTACTATGGCTACACCTTC
clone size: .; D gene: TRBD2; CDR3 length: 14; J gene: TRBJ2-3; V gene: TRBV7-7; CDR3 protein: CASSLGSSGDTQYF; CDR3 DNA: TGTGCTAGCAGCTTAGGGTCTAGCGGAGATACGCAGTATTTT
clone size: .; D gene: TRBD1; CDR3 length: 15; J gene: TRBJ2-2; V gene: TRBV12-5; CDR3 protein: CASGPGQVSTGELFF; CDR3 DNA: TGTGCTAGTGGGCCCGGACAGGTCTCCACCGGGGAGCTGTTTTTT
clone size: once; D gene: TRBD1; CDR3 length: 14; J gene: TRBJ1-1; V gene: TRBV5-8; CDR3 protein: CASSYRGMNTEAFF; CDR3 DNA: TGTGCCAGCAGTTACAGGGGCATGAACACTGAAGCTTTCTTT
clone size: .; D gene: .; CDR3 length: 14; J gene: TRBJ2-7; V gene: TRBV19; CDR3 protein: CASRTTGSSYEQYF; CDR3 DNA: TGTGCCAGTAGGACCACAGGGAGCTCCTACGAGCAGTACTTC
clone size: .; D gene: TRBD1; CDR3 length: 17; J gene: TRBJ1-3; V gene: TRBV25-1; CDR3 protein: CASSQRPGTGLGNTIYF; CDR3 DNA: TGTGCCAGCAGTCAAAGACCCGGGACAGGGCTAGGAAACACCATATATTTT
clone size: .; D gene: .; CDR3 length: 17; J gene: TRBJ1-1; V gene: TRBV4-2; CDR3 protein: CASSQERRGVGNTEAFF; CDR3 DNA: TGTGCCAGCAGCCAAGAACGGCGGGGGGTGGGGAACACTGAAGCTTTCTTT
clone size: .; D gene: TRBD2; CDR3 length: 17; J gene: TRBJ2-7; V gene: TRBV7-2; CDR3 protein: CASSRGLAGRGLYEQYF; CDR3 DNA: TGTGCCAGCAGCCGAGGACTAGCGGGAAGGGGGCTCTACGAGCAGTACTTC
clone size: .; D gene: TRBD1; CDR3 length: 15; J gene: TRBJ2-5; V gene: TRBV6-5; CDR3 protein: CASSNTGQSGETQYF; CDR3 DNA: TGTGCCAGCAGTAACACGGGACAGTCTGGGGAGACCCAGTACTTC
clone size: .; D gene: TRBD2; CDR3 length: 16; J gene: TRBJ2-2; V gene: TRBV5-6; CDR3 protein: CASSLGTSGRTGELFF; CDR3 DNA: TGTGCCAGCAGCTTAGGGACTAGCGGGAGAACCGGGGAGCTGTTTTTT
clone size: once; D gene: .; CDR3 length: 16; J gene: TRBJ1-1; V gene: TRBV13; CDR3 protein: CASSSAPGGINTEAFF; CDR3 DNA: TGTGCCAGCAGCTCCGCCCCCGGCGGAATAAACACTGAAGCTTTCTTT
clone size: .; D gene: TRBD1; CDR3 length: 16; J gene: TRBJ1-6; V gene: TRBV30; CDR3 protein: CAWGFQSGTGSGALHF; CDR3 DNA: TGTGCCTGGGGATTCCAATCCGGGACAGGGTCTGGGGCCCTCCACTTT
clone size: .; D gene: .; CDR3 length: 15; J gene: TRBJ2-5; V gene: TRBV5-1; CDR3 protein: CASSSTGRGQETQYF; CDR3 DNA: TGCGCCAGCAGCAGCACGGGGCGGGGACAAGAGACCCAGTACTTC
clone size: .; D gene: TRBD1; CDR3 length: 16; J gene: TRBJ1-5; V gene: TRBV27; CDR3 protein: CASSPWTGEYSQPQHF; CDR3 DNA: TGTGCCAGCAGTCCCTGGACAGGGGAGTATAGTCAGCCCCAGCATTTT
clone size: .; D gene: .; CDR3 length: 12; J gene: TRBJ1-5; V gene: TRBV19; CDR3 protein: CASSPPREPQHF; CDR3 DNA: TGTGCCAGTAGTCCCCCTAGAGAGCCCCAGCATTTT
clone size: .; D gene: TRBD1; CDR3 length: 16; J gene: TRBJ1-3; V gene: TRBV4-3; CDR3 protein: CASSQGGQQIGNTIYF; CDR3 DNA: TGCGCCAGCAGCCAAGGGGGACAGCAGATTGGAAACACCATATATTTT
clone size: once; D gene: TRBD1; CDR3 length: 14; J gene: TRBJ1-2; V gene: TRBV19; CDR3 protein: CATKIGQGNYGYTF; CDR3 DNA: TGTGCCACCAAGATCGGACAGGGCAACTATGGCTACACCTTC
clone size: .; D gene: TRBD1; CDR3 length: 14; J gene: TRBJ2-2; V gene: TRBV10-3; CDR3 protein: CAITRDRGAGELFF; CDR3 DNA: TGTGCCATCACCCGGGACAGGGGGGCCGGGGAGCTGTTTTTT
clone size: .; D gene: .; CDR3 length: 15; J gene: TRBJ1-1; V gene: TRBV6-1; CDR3 protein: CASCRTVNMNTEAFF; CDR3 DNA: TGTGCCAGCTGCCGCACAGTCAACATGAACACTGAAGCTTTCTTT
clone size: once; D gene: TRBD1; CDR3 length: 15; J gene: TRBJ1-6; V gene: TRBV7-2; CDR3 protein: CASSPTGTGVRPLHF; CDR3 DNA: TGTGCCAGCAGTCCTACCGGGACAGGAGTAAGACCCCTCCACTTT
clone size: .; D gene: .; CDR3 length: 13; J gene: TRBJ2-5; V gene: TRBV15; CDR3 protein: CATSRGREETQYF; CDR3 DNA: TGTGCCACCAGCAGAGGGAGGGAGGAGACCCAGTACTTC
clone size: .; D gene: .; CDR3 length: 13; J gene: TRBJ1-1; V gene: TRBV27; CDR3 protein: CASKTVENTEAFF; CDR3 DNA: TGTGCCAGCAAAACCGTAGAGAACACTGAAGCTTTCTTT
clone size: .; D gene: TRBD1; CDR3 length: 13; J gene: TRBJ1-2; V gene: TRBV6-5; CDR3 protein: CASSRQGTYGYTF; CDR3 DNA: TGTGCCAGCAGCCGACAGGGGACCTATGGCTACACCTTC
clone size: .; D gene: TRBD2; CDR3 length: 20; J gene: TRBJ2-3; V gene: TRBV7-8; CDR3 protein: CASTLPRGLAGAGGADTQYF; CDR3 DNA: TGTGCCAGCACCCTACCCCGGGGACTAGCGGGAGCTGGGGGGGCAGATACGCAGTATTTT